The T cell receptor (beta chain) under discussion was sequenced for a study of beta chain features in type 1 diabetes. Study summary: Examination of sorted cells across all samples involved approximately 100,000,000 cells. Study-wide findings and caveats: The question of HLA type influencing TCRB rearrangement was one that remained unresolved here.

Since all of the isolated RNA was reverse transcribed, expressed TCRB transcripts were what got sequenced. TCRdb keeps only in-frame clones here, not all; method: immunoSEQ multiplex PCR. The data hold 160,000 or so clones, with less than 9.5% observed a single time. In germline, CDR1 is SGHTA, CDR2 FQGNSA. V dropped 0 bases and J dropped 5 bases, with 6 bases sitting between them. The CDR3 spans 13 residues. This clone has more than one count but fewer than ten. Its antigen is currently unknown. This rearrangement joins TRBV7-2 to TRBJ2-3, with D unclear. The specimen sequenced was central memory CD4+ T cells from blood. This receptor was obtained from a woman aged 18 to 35 in good health. The CDR3 DNA follows: TGTGCCAGCAGCTTAGCAATTAGAGATACGCAGTATTTT. It encodes CASSLAIRDTQYF.